This T cell receptor beta chain was found in a study of T-cell reconstitution after alpha-beta-depleted transplantation in children. Study-level results: At one year after transplant, newly produced T cells mostly accounted for T-cell counts and diversity.

Preparation of the TCRbeta library involved a method that used unique molecular identifiers. TCRdb processed the PCR reads anew with MiXCR; each CDR3 protein has one entry. The sample lists over 450,000 distinct CDR3 sequences, roughly 10% occurring once. This clonotype was observed a handful of times. The antigen is unknown. CDR3 length: 14 residues. Trimming at V came to 3 bases and at J to 7 bases, leaving 7 bases not matched to a gene. From germline, CDR1 is MDHEN and CDR2 SYDVKM. The sequence derives from a child aged 2 to 15 with inherited bone marrow failure, due to receive a stem cell transplant. Source: PBMCs, taken before TCRalphabeta/CD19-depleted stem cell transplant. This chain joins TRBV28 and TRBJ1-1; 8 bases map to TRBD1. CDR3 sequence: CASSLAQGAIEAFF. In nucleotides, the CDR3 is TGTGCCAGCAGTTTGGCCCAGGGGGCGATTGAAGCTTTCTTT.